The 31 T cell receptor beta chains listed next were all sequenced from one sample in a study of T-cell reconstitution after alpha-beta-depleted transplantation in children. Unique molecular identifiers tagged the TCRbeta library. In TCRdb, the PCR reads were re-called with MiXCR into one record per CDR3 protein. The table lists around 200,000 distinct CDR3 sequences, about 8.4% of them singletons. Sequencing used PBMCs, mostly from graft donor cells, obtained 360 days after TCRalphabeta/CD19-depleted stem cell transplant. These receptors came from a male patient aged 2 to 9 who had a stem cell transplant for acute myeloid leukemia, so the T cells may come from the graft donor.

This clonotype turned up a few times. J is TRBJ1-3 and V is TRBV20-1, with a possible D match to TRBD1 (5 bases). Germline loops: CDR1 DFQATT, CDR2 SNEGSKA (reference sequence). The CDR3 is 13 amino acids. Deletions cut 5 bases from V and 3 bases from J, with 11 bases between. The CDR3, as DNA: TGCAGTGCTCGTATGGGGGTTGGAAACACCATATATTTT. This encodes CSARMGVGNTIYF.

The sample holds a few counts of this clonotype. The chain joins TRBV18 to TRBJ2-1; a weak D match, TRBD2 (5 bases). The CDR3 extends over 15 amino acids. Trimming pared 2 bases from V and 5 bases from J, leaving 13 bases between. In germline, CDR1 is KGHSH, CDR2 LQKENI. The CDR3 DNA follows: TGTGCCAGCTCACCATTGTTAGCGACCCACAATGAGCAGTTCTTC. Residues: CASSPLLATHNEQFF.

This clonotype was counted ten times or more. The V call is TRBV7-9, the J call TRBJ2-7; D is unclear. Trimming removed 1 base from V and 3 bases from J, with 10 bases in between. The CDR3 runs to 14 residues. Germline CDR1 SEHNR, CDR2 FQNEAQ (reference sequence). CDR3 sequence: CASSLGDGHYEQYV. CDR3 coding DNA: TGTGCCAGCAGCTTAGGCGACGGCCACTACGAGCAGTACGTC.

CDR3 sequence reads: CATSRDLPGHGETQYF. CDR3 coding DNA: TGTGCCACCAGCAGAGACCTACCGGGACATGGAGAGACCCAGTACTTC. J is TRBJ2-5 and V is TRBV15; maybe TRBD1 (6 bases). With 0 bases removed from V and 4 bases from J, the gap between germline ends came to 15 bases. The CDR3 is 16 residues long. Germline loops: CDR1 LNHNV, CDR2 YYDKDF (reference sequence).

There are a few counts of this clonotype. The chain employs TRBV3-1 and TRBJ2-2; no firm D call. The CDR3 is 13 residues long. The germline gives CDR1 LGHDT, CDR2 YNNKEL (reference sequence). Between the trimmed V and J ends, which lost 7 bases and 1 base, there was a span of 7 bases. The CDR3 DNA sequence: TGTGCCAGCAAGCGTTTGAACACCGGGGAGCTGTTTTTT. Translation gives CASKRLNTGELFF.

This clonotype was detected many times. The rearrangement joins TRBV20-1 to TRBJ2-2, with D possibly TRBD1 on 6 matching bases. Trimming shortened V by 2 bases and J by 0 bases, and 19 bases separated the two germline ends. CDR3 size: 18 residues. Germline-derived CDR1 and CDR2 are DFQATT and SNEGSKA (reference sequence). CDR3: CSARPPRRTETNTGELFF. In nucleotides, the CDR3 is TGCAGTGCTAGACCCCCCCGAAGGACAGAAACGAACACCGGGGAGCTGTTTTTT.

Ten or more counts support this clonotype. The V and J genes are TRBV28 and TRBJ2-7; 7 bases map to TRBD2. With V trimmed by 3 bases and J by 2 bases, 4 bases remained unmatched. The CDR3 totals 14 residues. Germline V lookup: CDR1 MDHEN, CDR2 SYDVKM. For the CDR3, the DNA is TGTGCCAGCAGTTTTGGGACTACCACCTACGAGCAGTACTTC. Its translation: CASSFGTTTYEQYF.

This clonotype was counted many times. V and J are TRBV10-3 and TRBJ2-7; D uncertain. The germline V and J ends were trimmed by 5 bases and 0 bases, with 5 bases remaining between them. Germline lookup yields CDR1 ENHRY and CDR2 SYGVKD. The CDR3 runs to 12 residues. CDR3 sequence: CAISNTSYEQYF. For the CDR3, the DNA is TGTGCCATCAGTAACACCTCCTACGAGCAGTACTTC.

This clonotype was observed many times. The chain is built from TRBV6-1 and TRBJ1-5; D might be TRBD1 (6 bases). Trimming shortened V by 5 bases and J by 0 bases, and 17 bases separated the two germline ends. CDR3 length equals 17 residues. The V gene's germline CDR1 is MNHNS and CDR2 SASEGT. CDR3 protein: CASSKGGSRYSNQPQHF. The CDR3 region has the DNA TGTGCCAGCAGTAAAGGGGGGAGTAGGTATAGCAATCAGCCCCAGCATTTT.

This clonotype showed up many times. The V and J genes are TRBV19 and TRBJ1-2, with D maybe TRBD1 (5 bases). The CDR3 length is 11 residues. The V end lost 5 bases, the J end lost 8 bases, and 9 bases lay between the germline ends. Germline V gives CDR1 LNHDA, CDR2 SQIVND (reference sequence). The CDR3 region is CASSDWTGYTF. DNA for the CDR3: TGTGCCAGTAGTGACTGGACAGGCTACACCTTC. The whole variable domain, remainder taken from reference TRBV19 and TRBJ1-2, is DGGITQSPKYLFRKEGQNVTLSCEQNLNHDAMYWYRQDPGQGLRLIYYSQIVNDFQKGDIAEGYSVSREKKESFPLTVTSAQKNPTAFYLCASSDWTGYTFGSGTRLTVV.

This clonotype has only a few counts. The chain combines TRBV20-1 with TRBJ2-7; the match to TRBD2 covers 14 bases. Unmatched junction bases numbered 9, after V lost 2 bases and J lost 6 bases. Germline V gives CDR1 DFQATT, CDR2 SNEGSKA (reference sequence). This CDR3 has 16 amino acids. CDR3 loop: CSARSGLAGDGSEQYF. The CDR3 nucleotides read TGCAGTGCTAGATCGGGACTAGCGGGAGATGGCTCCGAGCAGTACTTC.

A few counts support this clonotype. The genes are TRBV3-1 and TRBJ2-5; 15 bases align to TRBD2. The length of the CDR3 is 19 residues. Trimming cost V 0 bases and J 2 bases; bases outside gene matches: 7. Looked up from germline, CDR1 is LGHDT and CDR2 is YNNKEL (reference sequence). The CDR3 loop is CASSQDLGTSGGKQETQYF. CDR3 DNA: TGTGCCAGCAGCCAAGATCTTGGGACTAGCGGGGGGAAGCAAGAGACCCAGTACTTC.

J is TRBJ2-7 and V is TRBV7-9; TRBD1 matches at 9 bases. Germline values: CDR1 SEHNR, CDR2 FQNEAQ (reference sequence). CDR3 length: 13 amino acids. Trimming removed 8 bases from V and 6 bases from J; junction bases left unmatched: 8. The CDR3 here is CASGRDRDFEQYF. For the CDR3, the DNA is TGTGCCAGCGGACGGGACAGGGACTTCGAGCAGTACTTC. Together with reference TRBV7-9 and TRBJ2-7, the CDR3 gives the full variable domain: DTGVSQNPRHKITKRGQNVTFRCDPISEHNRLYWYRQTLGQGPEFLTYFQNEAQLEKSRLLSDRFSAERPKGSFSTLEIQRTEQGDSAMYLCASGRDRDFEQYFGPGTRLTVT.

Concerning this clonotype itself: Given a much more abundant clone one base away, this may be a read error. The final CDR3 position lacks the conserved phenylalanine or tryptophan, pointing to a likely read error. This chain connects TRBV6-5 to TRBJ2-5; 7 nucleotides agree with TRBD1. This CDR3 has 15 residues. Germline lookup yields CDR1 MNHEY and CDR2 SVGAGI. V lost 0 bases, J lost 4 bases, and 5 bases stayed unmatched. The CDR3 here is CASSYSMTGLETQYL. The CDR3 DNA sequence: TGTGCCAGCAGTTACTCGATGACAGGGCTAGAGACCCAGTACCTC.

The sample holds many counts of this clonotype. J is TRBJ1-2 and V is TRBV5-1; the match to TRBD1 covers 9 bases. The CDR3 contains 14 residues. Looked up from germline, CDR1 is SGHRS and CDR2 is YFSETQ. V lost 0 bases to trimming and J lost 6 bases; unmatched junction nucleotides: 3. The CDR3 loop reads CASSLGTGDDGYTF. DNA for the CDR3: TGCGCCAGCAGCTTGGGGACAGGGGATGATGGCTACACCTTC.

This clonotype was found many times. The genes are TRBV12-3 or TRBV12-4 and TRBJ2-2, with D hard to call. This CDR3 has 13 residues. Trimming removed 7 bases at V and 6 bases at J, with 12 bases between. CDR3 DNA sequence: TGTGCCAGCATGAAGATGTCCCCCGGGGAGCTGTTTTTT. This encodes CASMKMSPGELFF.

This clonotype appeared a few times. The chain uses TRBV20-1 and TRBJ2-7; D may match TRBD1 or TRBD2 (5 bases each). The CDR3 is 13 amino acids. Between the trimmed V and J ends, which lost 7 bases and 4 bases, there was a span of 17 bases. CDR1 and CDR2 from the germline V gene are DFQATT and SNEGSKA (reference sequence). The CDR3 here is CSGTPGPRYEQYF. In nucleotides, the CDR3 is TGCAGTGGTACTCCGGGACCACGTTACGAGCAGTACTTC.

The J gene is TRBJ1-4, the V gene TRBV20-1; D unclear. With 2 bases removed from V and 7 bases from J, the gap between germline ends came to 11 bases. The CDR3 runs 13 residues. The germline V gene has CDR1 DFQATT and CDR2 SNEGSKA (reference sequence). The chain's CDR3 is CSARPEAREKLFF. The CDR3 nucleotides are TGCAGTGCTAGACCTGAGGCTCGTGAAAAACTGTTTTTT.

This clonotype came up a few times. The CDR3 region has the DNA TGCAGTGCTAGGACAGGGCTCATGAACACTGAAGCTTTCTTT. Residues: CSARTGLMNTEAFF. The V gene is TRBV20-1, the J gene TRBJ1-1, with 7 bases that match TRBD1. The CDR3 sequence is 14 residues long. Germline V gene lookup returns CDR1 DFQATT and CDR2 SNEGSKA (reference sequence). With 3 bases clipped from V and 0 bases from J, the junction kept 4 bases outside the gene matches.

This clonotype has more than one count but fewer than ten. V and J are TRBV11-2 and TRBJ1-5; possibly TRBD1 for D (5 bases). Trimming cost V 5 bases and J 2 bases, with 16 bases left between them. The CDR3 extends over 16 amino acids. The V gene's germline CDR1 is SGHAT and CDR2 FQNNGV. The CDR3 here is CASSPQGQGGNQPQHF. The CDR3 coding sequence is TGTGCCAGCAGCCCCCAAGGGCAGGGTGGCAATCAGCCCCAGCATTTT.

In its sample, this clonotype was seen a few times. The V and J genes are TRBV20-1 and TRBJ2-3; no firm D call. The CDR3 is 14 amino acids. Germline V gene data show CDR1 as DFQATT and CDR2 as SNEGSKA (reference sequence). Deletions cut 0 bases from V and 0 bases from J, with 7 bases between. The CDR3 region is CSAREDLSTDTQYF. The CDR3 region has the DNA TGCAGTGCTAGAGAGGACCTTAGCACAGATACGCAGTATTTT.

This clonotype was detected only a few times. This chain links TRBV5-1 with TRBJ1-4, with D maybe TRBD1 (6 bases). The CDR3 has 16 amino acids. Trimming shortened V by 2 bases and J by 0 bases, and 11 bases separated the two germline ends. CDR1 SGHRS and CDR2 YFSETQ come from the germline V gene. CDR3 in amino acids: CASSLQGPATNEKLFF. The CDR3 coding sequence is TGCGCCAGCAGCTTACAGGGTCCCGCAACTAATGAAAAACTGTTTTTT.

This clonotype was detected a few times. V is TRBV3-1 and J is TRBJ2-7; D call uncertain. The CDR3 length is 13 residues. V was clipped by 4 bases and J by 1 base, with 8 bases between them. From germline, CDR1 is LGHDT and CDR2 YNNKEL (reference sequence). The CDR3 loop reads CASSLGNSYEQYF. Here the CDR3 DNA reads TGTGCCAGCAGCCTGGGGAATTCCTACGAGCAGTACTTC.

This sequence joins TRBV5-1 and TRBJ2-7; 7 positions match TRBD1. The trim removed 5 bases at V and 3 bases at J, leaving 11 bases unmatched. CDR3 length: 15 residues. The germline V gene encodes CDR1 SGHRS and CDR2 YFSETQ. The CDR3 sequence is CASRLVPGTDYEQYF. The CDR3 region has the DNA TGCGCCAGCAGACTTGTGCCCGGGACAGACTACGAGCAGTACTTC.

The chain uses TRBV5-1 and TRBJ2-5, with D perhaps TRBD1 or TRBD2 (5 bases each). CDR1 and CDR2 from the germline V gene are SGHRS and YFSETQ. Trimming removed 4 bases at V and 1 base at J, with 14 bases between. This CDR3 is 15 amino acids long. CDR3: CASSALRGAQETQYF. CDR3 DNA sequence: TGCGCCAGCAGCGCGTTGAGGGGTGCCCAAGAGACCCAGTACTTC.

In its sample, this clonotype was seen a few times. The chain recombines TRBV12-3 or TRBV12-4 with TRBJ1-1; D might be TRBD1 (5 bases). The CDR3 totals 13 residues. V was shortened by 3 bases and J by 3 bases, with 8 bases between the two germline ends. CDR3 amino acids: CASSLWGYTEAFF. For the CDR3, the DNA is TGTGCCAGCAGTTTGTGGGGCTACACTGAAGCTTTCTTT.

The V and J genes are TRBV15 and TRBJ2-3, with a tentative D call TRBD2 (5 bases). This CDR3 spans 14 amino acids. Germline V CDR1 and CDR2: LNHNV, YYDKDF (reference sequence). With 1 base removed from V and 8 bases from J, the gap between germline ends came to 13 bases. The CDR3 is CATSRGDSVATQYF. Written as DNA, the CDR3 is TGTGCCACCAGCAGAGGAGATAGCGTCGCTACGCAGTATTTT.

This clonotype has only a few counts. The rearrangement joins TRBV3-1 to TRBJ2-2; D remains unclear. V lost 2 bases and J 4 bases, leaving 17 bases between the germline ends. Looked up from germline, CDR1 is LGHDT and CDR2 is YNNKEL (reference sequence). The CDR3 covers 17 residues. The CDR3, as DNA: TGTGCCAGCAGCCAACCCGACTCCGGCCCGGGCACCGGGGAGCTGTTTTTT. Protein sequence: CASSQPDSGPGTGELFF.

At least ten counts were recorded for this clonotype. The chain links TRBV10-3 to TRBJ2-7; 12 nucleotides agree with TRBD2. J was trimmed by 5 bases and V by 6 bases; bases with no gene match: 5. This CDR3 is built from 14 residues. Germline V gives CDR1 ENHRY, CDR2 SYGVKD. CDR3 amino acids: CAIRTSGSSNEQYF. The CDR3 nucleotides are TGTGCCATCAGGACTAGCGGGAGTTCGAACGAGCAGTACTTC.

This clonotype was seen only a few times. This chain joins TRBV12-3 or TRBV12-4 and TRBJ2-1, with D maybe TRBD1 (6 bases). This CDR3 has 12 amino acids. V lost 5 bases, J lost 11 bases, and 13 bases lay in between. The CDR3 sequence is CASSPEGDKQFF. In DNA form, the CDR3 reads TGTGCCAGCAGTCCCGAGGGGGACAAGCAGTTCTTC.

This chain joins TRBV6-2 or TRBV6-3 and TRBJ2-3; D is possibly TRBD1 (6 bases). This CDR3 region has 15 residues. The germline CDR1 and CDR2 sequences are MNHEY and SVGEGT. The ends were cut back, 2 bases at V and 2 bases at J, with 11 bases in the middle. CDR3 coding DNA: TGTGCCAGCAGTTACGCAGGGGTCGACACAGATACGCAGTATTTT. Its translation is CASSYAGVDTDTQYF.